Presented here are 26 T cell receptor beta chains from one specimen sequenced in a study of CD8+CD57+ T cells in acquired aplastic anemia. Profiling of TCR beta VDJ combinations and CDR3 sequences used genomic DNA as template. TCRdb reanalysed the reads using MiXCR and keeps one entry per CDR3 protein. The sample records 150,000 or so distinct CDR3 sequences, 60% to 70% being singletons. Sample: sorted CD4+, CD8+, or CD8+CD57+ T cells (not recorded which) from PBMCs. The receptors stem from a human donor in good health.

This chain uses TRBV2 with TRBJ2-2; 9 bases line up with TRBD1. V was clipped by 6 bases and J by 6 bases; unmatched bases: 5. This CDR3 is built from 14 residues. Germline values: CDR1 SNHLY, CDR2 FYNNEI. CDR3 sequence: CASRAGTGSGELFF. CDR3 DNA sequence: TGTGCCAGCAGGGCCGGGACAGGGTCCGGGGAGCTGTTTTTT.

This clonotype was detected many times. This sequence joins TRBV9 and TRBJ2-1, with 11 nucleotides matching TRBD2. The V and J ends lost 5 bases and 7 bases, in that order; junction bases with no gene match: 8. The CDR3 is 15 amino acids. CDR1 is SGDLS, CDR2 YYNGEE, per germline. In DNA form, the CDR3 reads TGTGCCAGCAGTCTAGCGGGAGGCCTTTTGAATGAGCAGTTCTTC. It encodes CASSLAGGLLNEQFF. The complete variable domain, with remaining parts taken from reference TRBV9 and TRBJ2-1, reads DSGVTQTPKHLITATGQRVTLRCSPRSGDLSVYWYQQSLDQGLQFLIQYYNGEERAKGNILERFSAQQFPDLHSELNLSSLELGDSALYFCASSLAGGLLNEQFFGPGTRLTVL.

This clonotype was detected many times. CDR3 loop: CASSSNLGLATDTQYF. CDR3 nucleotide sequence: TGTGCCAGCAGCTCCAACCTAGGACTAGCGACAGATACGCAGTATTTT. The chain has TRBV7-3 and TRBJ2-3; 9 bases agree with TRBD2. Per the germline V gene, CDR1 is SGHTA and CDR2 is FQGTGA. With V trimmed by 4 bases and J by 3 bases, 8 bases remained unmatched. The CDR3 runs 16 residues.

V and J are TRBV20-1 and TRBJ2-5; 11 bases are shared with TRBD1. V shed 3 bases, J shed 4 bases, and the junction held 4 bases outside the gene matches. The CDR3 spans 14 residues. CDR1 is DFQATT and CDR2 is SNEGSKA in the germline V gene (reference sequence). The CDR3 region is CSARRTGGVETQYF. The CDR3 nucleotides are TGCAGTGCTAGGAGGACAGGGGGCGTAGAGACCCAGTACTTC.

The genes are TRBV6-5 and TRBJ2-7, with 10 bases fitting TRBD1. Germline V gives CDR1 MNHEY, CDR2 SVGAGI. The CDR3 consists of 14 residues. The V segment lost 6 bases and the J segment 4 bases; nucleotides outside the gene matches: 6. The DNA for the CDR3 is TGTGCCAGCAGCGCCGGGGACAGGGGTTACGAGCAGTACTTC. Translated, it gives CASSAGDRGYEQYF.

The CDR3 sequence is CASSETGPYEQYF. CDR3 coding DNA: TGTGCCAGCAGTGAGACAGGGCCCTACGAGCAGTACTTC. The chain has TRBV6-1 and TRBJ2-7, with 7 bases matching TRBD1. The V and J ends lost 3 bases and 2 bases, in that order; junction bases with no gene match: 1. The germline V gene has CDR1 MNHNS and CDR2 SASEGT. The CDR3 loop spans 13 amino acids.

This chain links TRBV19 with TRBJ2-7; 10 bases are shared with TRBD1. Unmatched junction bases numbered 12, after V lost 1 base and J lost 6 bases. CDR1 is LNHDA and CDR2 is SQIVND in the germline V gene (reference sequence). This CDR3 is built from 17 residues. CDR3 coding DNA: TGTGCCAGTAGTATAGTCGGACCCGGGACAGGGGTAAGCGAGCAGTACTTC. Translating gives CASSIVGPGTGVSEQYF.

This clonotype was observed once. This chain uses TRBV19 with TRBJ1-3; 11 bases fit TRBD1. Per germline, CDR1 LNHDA and CDR2 SQIVND (reference sequence). The CDR3 runs 14 residues. The V and J ends lost 11 bases and 6 bases, in that order; junction bases with no gene match: 9. The CDR3 nucleotides are TGTGCCGCAGGACAGGGGGCGGTGGTAAACACCATATATTTT. This encodes CAAGQGAVVNTIYF. The full variable domain, in which reference TRBV19 and TRBJ1-3 provide the parts outside the CDR3, is DGGITQSPKYLFRKEGQNVTLSCEQNLNHDAMYWYRQDPGQGLRLIYYSQIVNDFQKGDIAEGYSVSREKKESFPLTVTSAQKNPTAFYLCAAGQGAVVNTIYFGEGSWLTVV.

The rearrangement links TRBV20-1 to TRBJ1-1; D not resolved. Germline V gives CDR1 DFQATT, CDR2 SNEGSKA (reference sequence). The V and J ends lost 5 bases and 11 bases respectively, with 24 bases between them. The CDR3 sequence is 14 residues long. The CDR3 DNA is TGCAGTGCTCTACCGGCCGGGGTGGTTCCTTGGGCTTTCTTT. Translating it yields CSALPAGVVPWAFF.

Only a few counts were recorded for this clonotype. Here the CDR3 DNA reads TGCAGTGCTAGATATCCCCGGGGTCTTAACGAGCAGTACTTC. Translation: CSARYPRGLNEQYF. The rearrangement links TRBV20-1 to TRBJ2-7; perhaps TRBD2 as D (5 bases). The CDR3 is 14 residues long. The germline V and J ends were trimmed by 2 bases and 5 bases, with 16 bases remaining between them. The germline V gene has CDR1 DFQATT and CDR2 SNEGSKA (reference sequence).

This clonotype has at least ten counts. The chain combines TRBV7-9 with TRBJ2-3, with TRBD1 matching 7 bases. V trimming: 5 bases; J trimming: 1 base; junction bases outside the gene matches: 3. The germline gives CDR1 SEHNR, CDR2 FQNEAQ (reference sequence). CDR3 length: 14 residues. The CDR3 sequence is CASSRQGGTDTQYF. The CDR3 coding sequence is TGTGCCAGCAGCAGACAGGGAGGCACAGATACGCAGTATTTT.

The genes are TRBV7-9 and TRBJ2-3; no definite D call. The CDR3 extends over 15 amino acids. CDR1 SEHNR and CDR2 FQNEAQ come from the germline V gene (reference sequence). V was cut by 4 bases and J by 2 bases, with 13 bases left in between. CDR3 DNA sequence: TGTGCCAGCAGCTCCGTTGAAGTTCACACAGATACGCAGTATTTT. It specifies CASSSVEVHTDTQYF.

This clonotype was picked up many times. The V call is TRBV4-3, the J call TRBJ1-2; D is perhaps TRBD1 (6 bases). V was cut by 0 bases and J by 1 base, with 12 bases left in between. Germline CDR1 reads LGHNA; CDR2 reads YSLEER. The CDR3 extends over 16 amino acids. The CDR3 loop is CASSQDRTEINYGYTF. The CDR3 DNA reads as TGCGCCAGCAGCCAAGACAGGACAGAAATTAACTATGGCTACACCTTC.

This rearrangement joins TRBV6-4 to TRBJ1-1; D remains ambiguous. V was trimmed by 6 bases and J by 4 bases, leaving 18 bases between them. Germline V lookup: CDR1 MRHNA, CDR2 SNTAGT. The CDR3 loop spans 15 amino acids. CDR3 sequence (DNA): TGTGCCAGCAGCTCTACCGAAGGTTTCCGCACTGAAGCTTTCTTT. Amino acid sequence: CASSSTEGFRTEAFF.

This clonotype was recorded many times. The chain is built from TRBV4-1 and TRBJ2-7, with D possibly being TRBD2 (6 bases). With 5 bases removed from V and 2 bases from J, the gap between germline ends came to 13 bases. The CDR3 runs to 14 residues. Looked up from germline, CDR1 is MGHRA and CDR2 is YSYEKL. The CDR3 nucleotides read TGCGCCAGCAGCTCAGCGGGTCCTGCCTACGAGCAGTACTTC. Residues: CASSSAGPAYEQYF.

This chain joins TRBV20-1 and TRBJ2-7; TRBD1 matches at 8 bases. J lost 6 bases, V lost 3 bases, and 7 bases had no gene match. This CDR3 spans 13 amino acids. The germline V gene has CDR1 DFQATT and CDR2 SNEGSKA (reference sequence). This CDR3 is CSASLSGGREQYF. The CDR3 bases are TGCAGTGCTAGCCTTTCAGGGGGCCGCGAGCAGTACTTC.

V gene TRBV10-3 combines with J gene TRBJ2-2; TRBD1 matches at 8 bases. The ends lost 6 bases at V and 0 bases at J; junction bases unmatched: 3. Germline CDR1 and CDR2: ENHRY and SYGVKD. The CDR3 has 15 residues. CDR3 protein: CAIRTGAANTGELFF. The CDR3 DNA is TGTGCCATCAGGACAGGGGCCGCGAACACCGGGGAGCTGTTTTTT.

J is TRBJ2-1 and V is TRBV7-3; 10 nucleotides align to TRBD1. The length of the CDR3 is 15 residues. Losses at the gene ends were 6 bases for V and 10 bases for J; bases not matched to a gene: 12. CDR1 and CDR2 (germline): SGHTA, FQGTGA. Here the CDR3 reads CASSYSPDRGGEQFF. As DNA, the CDR3 is TGTGCCAGCAGTTACTCGCCGGACAGGGGGGGGGAGCAGTTCTTC.

This clonotype occurred once. The V and J genes are TRBV5-1 and TRBJ2-5, with TRBD1 as a possible D gene (5 bases). CDR3 length: 13 amino acids. Trimming shortened V by 4 bases and J by 5 bases, and 12 bases separated the two germline ends. Germline loops: CDR1 SGHRS, CDR2 YFSETQ. CDR3 loop: CASSPQAGETQYF. The CDR3, as DNA: TGCGCCAGCAGCCCCCAGGCAGGGGAGACCCAGTACTTC.

The chain carries TRBV7-9 and TRBJ1-2; maybe TRBD1 (5 bases). CDR3 length: 11 amino acids. The germline V gene has CDR1 SEHNR and CDR2 FQNEAQ (reference sequence). V lost 7 bases to trimming and J lost 8 bases, with 11 bases between them. CDR3 region: CASNTGRGYTF. CDR3 DNA: TGTGCCAGCAATACGGGGCGAGGCTACACCTTC.

This clonotype was detected ten times or more. The chain has TRBV9 and TRBJ2-7, with D tentatively TRBD1 (6 bases). Per germline, CDR1 SGDLS and CDR2 YYNGEE. V lost 0 bases, J lost 2 bases, and 9 bases lay in between. This CDR3 spans 14 amino acids. The CDR3 DNA reads as TGTGCCAGCAGCGTAGGAGGGGGACCCTACGAGCAGTACTTC. Its protein product is CASSVGGGPYEQYF.

The chain recombines TRBV2 with TRBJ1-2; no clear D gene. The CDR3 is made up of 14 amino acids. Trimming took off 4 bases at V and 8 bases at J, with 17 bases between the two ends. In germline, CDR1 is SNHLY, CDR2 FYNNEI. The CDR3 here is CASSAGSLVWGYTF. DNA for the CDR3: TGTGCCAGCAGTGCCGGGTCACTTGTTTGGGGCTACACCTTC. Based on the CDR3 plus reference TRBV2 and TRBJ1-2, the full variable domain is EPEVTQTPSHQVTQMGQEVILRCVPISNHLYFYWYRQILGQKVEFLVSFYNNEISEKSEIFDDQFSVERPDGSNFTLKIRSTKLEDSAMYFCASSAGSLVWGYTFGSGTRLTVV.

V is TRBV20-1 and J is TRBJ1-5, with 7 bases matching TRBD1. V lost 5 bases to trimming and J lost 4 bases; unmatched junction nucleotides: 2. Germline V CDR1 and CDR2: DFQATT, SNEGSKA (reference sequence). The CDR3 covers 12 residues. For the CDR3, the DNA is TGCAGTGCTTGGGACAGTAATCAGCCCCAGCATTTT. Amino acid sequence: CSAWDSNQPQHF.

The V gene is TRBV6-5, the J gene TRBJ2-1; no firm D call. The CDR3 is 10 amino acids. Trimming shortened V by 10 bases and J by 10 bases, and 11 bases separated the two germline ends. The germline gives CDR1 MNHEY, CDR2 SVGAGI. The chain's CDR3 is CANLRIEQFF. For the CDR3, the DNA is TGTGCCAACCTCCGGATCGAGCAGTTCTTC.

This rearrangement joins TRBV5-1 to TRBJ2-7; the D gene is possibly TRBD1 (5 bases). V shed 4 bases and J shed 2 bases, with 16 bases lying between them. The length of the CDR3 is 15 residues. The germline V gene encodes CDR1 SGHRS and CDR2 YFSETQ. The CDR3 DNA reads TGCGCCAGCAGCCCAGGACACCGTGATCCCTACGAGCAGTACTTC. Its protein is CASSPGHRDPYEQYF.

The chain links TRBV24-1 to TRBJ1-1; 10 bases are a match to TRBD1. Germline CDR1 reads KGHDR; CDR2 reads SFDVKD. The CDR3 extends over 16 amino acids. V trimming: 10 bases; J trimming: 4 bases; junction bases outside the gene matches: 14. In DNA, the CDR3 is TGTGCCACGGACAGTGGGGGACAGGGGAGAGCCACTGAAGCTTTCTTT. Translation: CATDSGGQGRATEAFF.